A selection of T cell receptor beta chains follows, all from one sample in a study of cytomegalovirus exposure and HLA in healthy donors. Clones were read by immunoSEQ multiplex PCR, and TCRdb kept only the in-frame ones, dropping some. The repertoire consists of 150,000 to 250,000 clones, with over 75% occurring once and the leading ten covering about 0.092%. Sequencing was performed on PBMCs. The receptors derive from a boy younger than 10 in good health and CMV-seronegative. The CDR3 runs from the conserved cysteine through the conserved F or W. The D gene is left open where the match is weak. A clone size is listed for some rows: how often the clone was seen (once, few, many), or a class if it is expanded.

abundance,v_gene,d_gene,j_gene,CDR3aa,CDR3nt
few,TRBV7-9,.,TRBJ1-2,CASSLGSGGTYGYTF,TGTGCCAGCAGCTTAGGAAGTGGAGGGACTTATGGCTACACCTTC
.,TRBV4-3,.,TRBJ2-5,CASSQERGGASETQYF,TGCGCCAGCAGCCAGGAGAGAGGGGGGGCCTCCGAGACCCAGTACTTC
.,TRBV6-5,TRBD1,TRBJ2-5,CASSYSGQAAETQYF,TGTGCCAGCAGTTACTCGGGACAGGCAGCAGAGACCCAGTACTTC
.,TRBV11-2,.,TRBJ2-7,CASSSPGTLHEQYF,TGTGCCAGCAGCTCCCCCGGTACCCTCCACGAGCAGTACTTC
.,TRBV2,TRBD2,TRBJ2-7,CASSGSGLWQYF,TGTGCCAGCAGTGGTAGCGGGCTTTGGCAGTACTTC
.,TRBV19,TRBD1,TRBJ1-6,CASSIRDRRPNYNSPLHF,TGTGCCAGTAGTATAAGGGACAGAAGACCTAACTATAATTCACCCCTCCACTTT
.,TRBV4-3,.,TRBJ1-3,CASSIDRLTAGNTIYF,TGCGCCAGCAGCATAGACCGTTTGACAGCTGGAAACACCATATATTTT
.,TRBV5-1,.,TRBJ2-1,CASSLGNYYYNEQFF,TGCGCCAGCAGCTTGGGGAACTACTACTACAATGAGCAGTTCTTC
few,TRBV25-1,.,TRBJ1-2,CASSDPDSYGYTF,TGTGCCAGCAGTGATCCCGACAGCTATGGCTACACCTTC
few,TRBV6-6,.,TRBJ1-3,CASSSSGGVGNTIYF,TGTGCCAGCAGTTCCTCCGGGGGGGTGGGAAACACCATATATTTT
.,TRBV2,TRBD2,TRBJ2-5,CASRLSTSAETQYF,TGTGCCAGCCGTCTTTCCACTAGCGCGGAGACCCAGTACTTC
.,TRBV20-1,.,TRBJ2-3,CSAGSRERLYF,TGCAGTGCTGGGTCCAGGGAAAGGCTGTATTTT
.,TRBV12-5,TRBD2,TRBJ2-4,CASRGGGNIQYF,TGTGCTAGTCGGGGGGGTGGAAACATTCAGTACTTC
.,TRBV2,.,TRBJ2-2,CASSELTSTGELFF,TGTGCCAGCAGTGAACTTACTAGTACCGGGGAGCTGTTTTTT
.,TRBV11-2,TRBD2,TRBJ2-3,CASSPTSGGHTQYF,TGTGCCAGCAGCCCGACTAGCGGGGGCCATACGCAGTATTTT
.,TRBV18,TRBD1,TRBJ2-3,CASSQRVGRGQADTQYF,TGTGCCAGCTCACAACGAGTAGGCAGGGGGCAGGCAGATACGCAGTATTTT
few,TRBV6-6,TRBD2,TRBJ2-5,CASKEPSGAETQYF,TGTGCCAGCAAAGAGCCTAGCGGGGCGGAGACCCAGTACTTC
.,TRBV4-2,.,TRBJ2-6,CASSQEALPSGANVLTF,TGTGCCAGCAGCCAAGAAGCTTTACCCTCTGGGGCCAACGTCCTGACTTTC
.,TRBV6-5,.,TRBJ1-6,CASSYNGDSPLHF,TGTGCCAGCAGTTACAACGGTGATTCACCCCTCCACTTT
.,TRBV19,.,TRBJ1-5,CAGRDNYYSNQPQHF,TGTGCCGGTAGGGACAACTATTATAGCAATCAGCCCCAGCATTTT